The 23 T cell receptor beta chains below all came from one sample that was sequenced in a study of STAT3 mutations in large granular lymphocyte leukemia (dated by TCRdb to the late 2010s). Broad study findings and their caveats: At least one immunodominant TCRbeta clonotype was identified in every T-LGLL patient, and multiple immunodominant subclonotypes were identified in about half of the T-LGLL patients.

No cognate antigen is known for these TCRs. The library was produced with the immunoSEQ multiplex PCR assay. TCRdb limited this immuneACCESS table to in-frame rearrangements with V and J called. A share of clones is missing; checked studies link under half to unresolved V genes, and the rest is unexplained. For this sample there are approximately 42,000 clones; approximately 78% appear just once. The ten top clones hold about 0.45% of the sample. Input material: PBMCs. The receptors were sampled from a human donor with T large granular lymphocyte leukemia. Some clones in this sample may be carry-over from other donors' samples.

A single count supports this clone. The CDR3 DNA is TGTGCCAGCAGCGGACTGTCCTACGAGCAGTACGTC. Residues: CASSGLSYEQYV. The J gene is TRBJ2-7, the V gene TRBV6-1, with D tentatively TRBD2 (5 bases). CDR1 is MNHNS, CDR2 SASEGT, per germline. The V and J ends lost 6 bases and 1 base respectively, with 7 bases between them. The CDR3 runs to 12 residues.

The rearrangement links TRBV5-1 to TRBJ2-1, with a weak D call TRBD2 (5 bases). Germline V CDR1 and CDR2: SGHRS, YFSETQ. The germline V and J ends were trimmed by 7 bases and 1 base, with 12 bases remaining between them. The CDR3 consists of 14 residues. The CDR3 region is CASRIRGSYNEQFF. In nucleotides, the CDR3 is TGCGCCAGCCGGATCCGGGGTTCCTACAATGAGCAGTTCTTC.

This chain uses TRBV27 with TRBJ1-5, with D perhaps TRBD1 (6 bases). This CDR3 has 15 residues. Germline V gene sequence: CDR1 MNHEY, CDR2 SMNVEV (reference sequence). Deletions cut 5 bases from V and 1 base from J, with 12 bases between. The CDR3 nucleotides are TGTGCCAGCAGTGACCAGGGGTACAGCAATCAGCCCCAGCATTTT. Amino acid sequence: CASSDQGYSNQPQHF.

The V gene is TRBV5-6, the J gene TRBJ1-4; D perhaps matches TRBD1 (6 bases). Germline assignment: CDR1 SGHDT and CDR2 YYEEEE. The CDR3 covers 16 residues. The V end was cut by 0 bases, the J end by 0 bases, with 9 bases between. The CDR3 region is CASSLDQGTTNEKLFF. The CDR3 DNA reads TGTGCCAGCAGCTTGGACCAGGGGACAACTAATGAAAAACTGTTTTTT.

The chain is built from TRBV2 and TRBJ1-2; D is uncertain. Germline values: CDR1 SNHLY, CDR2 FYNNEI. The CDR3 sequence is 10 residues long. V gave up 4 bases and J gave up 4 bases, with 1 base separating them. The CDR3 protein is CASSAYGYTF. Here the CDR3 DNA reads TGTGCCAGCAGTGCCTATGGCTACACCTTC.

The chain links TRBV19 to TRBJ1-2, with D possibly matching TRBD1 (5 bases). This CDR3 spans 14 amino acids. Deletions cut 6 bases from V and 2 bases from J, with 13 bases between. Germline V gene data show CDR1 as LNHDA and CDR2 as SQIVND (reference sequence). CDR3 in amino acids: CASSLDSFNYGYTF. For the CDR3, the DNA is TGTGCCAGTAGCTTAGACAGTTTCAACTATGGCTACACCTTC.

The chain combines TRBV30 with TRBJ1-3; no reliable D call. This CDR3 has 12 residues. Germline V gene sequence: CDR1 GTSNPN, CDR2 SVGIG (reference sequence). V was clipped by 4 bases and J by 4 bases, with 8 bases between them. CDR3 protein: CAWNVRGNTIYF. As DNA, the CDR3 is TGTGCCTGGAACGTACGGGGAAACACCATATATTTT.

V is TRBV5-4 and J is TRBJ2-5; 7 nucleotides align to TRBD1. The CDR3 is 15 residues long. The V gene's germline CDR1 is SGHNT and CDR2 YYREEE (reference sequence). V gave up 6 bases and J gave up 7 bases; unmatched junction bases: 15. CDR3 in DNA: TGTGCCAGCACCCTCGACAGGGTCCCAAGTGGGACCCAGTACTTC. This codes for CASTLDRVPSGTQYF.

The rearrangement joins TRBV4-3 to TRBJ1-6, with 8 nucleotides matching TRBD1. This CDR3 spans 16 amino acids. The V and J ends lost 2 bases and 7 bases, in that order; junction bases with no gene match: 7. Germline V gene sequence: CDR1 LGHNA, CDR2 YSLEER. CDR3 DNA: TGCGCCAGCAGCCAAAATCAGGGGGCTGGGAATTCACCCCTCCACTTT. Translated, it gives CASSQNQGAGNSPLHF.

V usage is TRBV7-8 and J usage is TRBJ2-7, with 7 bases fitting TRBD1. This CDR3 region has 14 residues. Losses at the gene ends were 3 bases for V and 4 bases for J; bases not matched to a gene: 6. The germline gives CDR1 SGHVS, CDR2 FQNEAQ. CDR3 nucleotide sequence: TGTGCCAGCAGCTTGGGACAGCGAGTTTACGAGCAGTACTTC. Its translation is CASSLGQRVYEQYF. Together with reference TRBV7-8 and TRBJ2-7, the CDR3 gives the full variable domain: GAGVSQSPRYKVAKRGQDVALRCDPISGHVSLFWYQQALGQGPEFLTYFQNEAQLDKSGLPSDRFFAERPEGSVSTLKIQRTQQEDSAVYLCASSLGQRVYEQYFGPGTRLTVT.

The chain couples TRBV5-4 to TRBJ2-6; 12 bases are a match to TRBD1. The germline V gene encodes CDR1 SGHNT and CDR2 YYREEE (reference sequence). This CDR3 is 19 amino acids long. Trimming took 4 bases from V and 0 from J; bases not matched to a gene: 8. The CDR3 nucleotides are TGTGCCAGCAGCCCCACAGGGACAGGGGGCCTCTCTGGGGCCAACGTCCTGACTTTC. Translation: CASSPTGTGGLSGANVLTF.

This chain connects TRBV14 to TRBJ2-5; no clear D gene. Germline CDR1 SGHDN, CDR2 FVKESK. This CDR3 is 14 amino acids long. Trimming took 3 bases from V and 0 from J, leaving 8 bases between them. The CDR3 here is CASSHTRDQETQYF. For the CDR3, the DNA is TGTGCCAGCAGCCATACTCGTGACCAAGAGACCCAGTACTTC. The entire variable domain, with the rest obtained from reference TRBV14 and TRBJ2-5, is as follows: EAGVTQFPSHSVIEKGQTVTLRCDPISGHDNLYWYRRVMGKEIKFLLHFVKESKQDESGMPNNRFLAERTGGTYSTLKVQPAELEDSGVYFCASSHTRDQETQYFGPGTRLLVL.

The CDR3 loop reads CASLTGITGELFF. DNA for the CDR3: TGTGCCAGCCTAACAGGGATCACCGGGGAGCTGTTTTTT. The chain carries TRBV28 and TRBJ2-2, with a possible D match to TRBD1 (6 bases). The CDR3 consists of 13 residues. Germline V gene data show CDR1 as MDHEN and CDR2 as SYDVKM. V was cut by 8 bases and J by 4 bases, with 11 bases left in between.

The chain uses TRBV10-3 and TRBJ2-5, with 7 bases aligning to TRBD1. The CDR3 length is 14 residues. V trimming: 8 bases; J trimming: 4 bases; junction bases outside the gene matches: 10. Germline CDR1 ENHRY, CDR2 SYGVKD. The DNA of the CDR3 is TGTGCCATCGGGAAACAGGGGCAGGGAGAGACCCAGTACTTC. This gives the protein CAIGKQGQGETQYF.

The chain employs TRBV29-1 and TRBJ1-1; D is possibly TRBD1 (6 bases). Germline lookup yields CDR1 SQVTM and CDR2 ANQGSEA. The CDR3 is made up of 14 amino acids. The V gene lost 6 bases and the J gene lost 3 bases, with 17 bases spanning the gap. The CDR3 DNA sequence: TGCAGCGTAGACAGTCGGGACACCTACACTGAAGCTTTCTTT. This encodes CSVDSRDTYTEAFF.

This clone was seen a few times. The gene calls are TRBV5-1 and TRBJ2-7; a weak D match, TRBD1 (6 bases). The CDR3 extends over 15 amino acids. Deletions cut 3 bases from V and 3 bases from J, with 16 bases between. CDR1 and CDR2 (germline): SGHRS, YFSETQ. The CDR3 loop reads CASSSPRGNHYEQYF. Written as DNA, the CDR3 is TGCGCCAGCAGCTCCCCCAGGGGAAACCACTACGAGCAGTACTTC.

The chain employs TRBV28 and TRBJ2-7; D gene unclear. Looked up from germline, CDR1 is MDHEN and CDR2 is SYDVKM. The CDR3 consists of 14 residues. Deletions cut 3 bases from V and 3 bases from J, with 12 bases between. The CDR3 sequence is CASSFQRGIYEQYF. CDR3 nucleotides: TGTGCCAGCAGTTTCCAGCGAGGTATCTACGAGCAGTACTTC.

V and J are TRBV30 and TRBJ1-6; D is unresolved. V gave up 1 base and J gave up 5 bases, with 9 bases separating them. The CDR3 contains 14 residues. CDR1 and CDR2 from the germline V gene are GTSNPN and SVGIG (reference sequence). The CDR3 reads CAWSGRRDNSPLHF. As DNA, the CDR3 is TGTGCCTGGAGTGGGAGGAGGGATAATTCACCCCTCCACTTT.

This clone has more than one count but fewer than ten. The DNA for the CDR3 is TGTGCCAGCAGAGCACCCCGGGGCGGGGAGCTGTTTTTT. It codes for CASRAPRGGELFF. This chain links TRBV9 with TRBJ2-2, with D maybe TRBD2 (5 bases). Germline V gene data show CDR1 as SGDLS and CDR2 as YYNGEE. This CDR3 is 13 amino acids long. V shed 5 bases and J shed 7 bases, with 12 bases lying between them.

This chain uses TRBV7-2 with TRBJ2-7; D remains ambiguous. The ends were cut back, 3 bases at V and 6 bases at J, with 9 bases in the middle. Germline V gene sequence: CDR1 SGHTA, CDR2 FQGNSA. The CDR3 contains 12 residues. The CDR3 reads CASSFPTGEQYF. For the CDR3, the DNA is TGTGCCAGCAGCTTCCCCACCGGCGAGCAGTACTTC.

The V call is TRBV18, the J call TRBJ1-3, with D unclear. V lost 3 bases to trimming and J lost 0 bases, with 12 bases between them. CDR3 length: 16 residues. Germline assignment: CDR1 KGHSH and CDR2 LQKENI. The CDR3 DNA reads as TGTGCCAGCTCACCGCCCGCGGCCGACTCTGGAAACACCATATATTTT. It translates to CASSPPAADSGNTIYF.

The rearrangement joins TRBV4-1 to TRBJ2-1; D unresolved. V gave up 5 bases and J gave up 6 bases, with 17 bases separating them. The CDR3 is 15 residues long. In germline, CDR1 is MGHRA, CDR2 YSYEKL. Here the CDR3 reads CASSDNRAQLNEQFF. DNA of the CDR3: TGCGCCAGCAGCGATAATCGGGCCCAACTCAATGAGCAGTTCTTC.

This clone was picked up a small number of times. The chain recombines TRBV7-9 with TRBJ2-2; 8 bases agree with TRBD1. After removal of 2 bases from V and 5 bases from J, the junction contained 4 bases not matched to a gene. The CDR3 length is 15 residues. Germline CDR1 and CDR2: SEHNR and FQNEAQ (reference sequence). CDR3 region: CASSLSRTGTGELFF. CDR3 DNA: TGTGCCAGCAGCTTATCCCGGACAGGGACCGGGGAGCTGTTTTTT.